A single sample gave rise to the 6 T cell receptor beta chains below, sequenced in a study of response to subunit inactivated influenza vaccine. TCRdb re-analysed the RT-PCR reads in MiXCR, keeping a single row per CDR3 protein. The sample lists more than 500,000 distinct CDR3 sequences, about 11% seen once, with approximately 10% in the top ten. Separately, the same data were catalogued under a study of T cells expressing NK-cell markers. As reported in that work: A 5'RACE template switching approach incorporating UMIs was used to make TCR beta cDNA.

The material sequenced was PBMCs from blood, taken on the day of vaccination. Every receptor here comes from a man aged 45-65 years who received an inactivated influenza vaccine.

This clonotype was counted between two and nine times. This chain links TRBV28 with TRBJ2-7, with 8 bases fitting TRBD1. After removal of 3 bases from V and 4 bases from J, the junction contained 8 bases not matched to a gene. This CDR3 spans 15 amino acids. The germline V gene encodes CDR1 MDHEN and CDR2 SYDVKM. This CDR3 is CASSFTRDRFYEQYF. The CDR3 coding sequence is TGTGCCAGCAGTTTCACGCGGGACAGGTTTTACGAGCAGTACTTC.

This clonotype has at least ten counts. The V call is TRBV20-1, the J call TRBJ1-5; no clear D gene. The length of the CDR3 is 12 residues. CDR1 is DFQATT, CDR2 SNEGSKA, per germline (reference sequence). Trimming left V 8 bases short and J 2 bases short, with 10 bases between. CDR3 region: CSTVVGNQPQHF. The DNA for the CDR3 is TGCAGTACCGTCGTGGGCAATCAGCCCCAGCATTTT.

This clonotype was counted at least ten times. V gene TRBV27 combines with J gene TRBJ1-1, with a weak D call TRBD1 (5 bases). This CDR3 has 14 residues. Germline CDR1 and CDR2: MNHEY and SMNVEV (reference sequence). Trimming took 4 bases from V and 6 from J, leaving 15 bases between them. The CDR3 DNA is TGTGCCAGCAGTTATACTAACGGGGGGGCTGAAGCTTTCTTT. Amino acids: CASSYTNGGAEAFF.

This clonotype was recorded a few times. This chain connects TRBV6-2 or TRBV6-3 to TRBJ2-7, with 11 bases matching TRBD2. The CDR3 consists of 15 residues. Looked up from germline, CDR1 is MNHEY and CDR2 is SVGEGT. V was clipped by 6 bases and J by 2 bases; unmatched bases: 6. CDR3 in DNA: TGTGCCAGCAGGCCTCTAGCGGGAGGTGCCTACGAGCAGTACTTC. Amino acids: CASRPLAGGAYEQYF.

This clonotype was counted a few times. This chain joins TRBV20-1 and TRBJ1-1, with 9 bases that match TRBD1. The CDR3 has 13 residues. The germline V gene encodes CDR1 DFQATT and CDR2 SNEGSKA (reference sequence). The CDR3 DNA is TGCAGCAAAGGGGACAGGGTGAACACTGAAGCTTTCTTT. It is translated as CSKGDRVNTEAFF.

Only a few counts were recorded for this clonotype. The rearrangement links TRBV27 to TRBJ2-7, with 7 positions matching TRBD1. Germline CDR1 is MNHEY and CDR2 is SMNVEV (reference sequence). V shed 6 bases, J shed 0 bases, and the junction held 8 bases outside the gene matches. The CDR3 is 15 residues long. CDR3 DNA: TGTGCCAGCAGACCGAGGGACAGCTACTCCTACGAGCAGTACTTC. Its protein is CASRPRDSYSYEQYF.